This T cell receptor beta chain was retrieved from a study of control samples from healthy donors and cancer patients. Measured with immunoSEQ multiplex PCR; TCRdb has only the in-frame clones, and not every one. This table holds 150,000 or so clones, 75% to 95% found once. What was sequenced was blood. The receptor was derived from a man aged 40-50 years in good health.

CDR3 nucleotide sequence: TGTGCCAGCAGTCATAGCGGGGGGGCCTACAATGAGCAGTTCTTC. This codes for CASSHSGGAYNEQFF. The chain has TRBV7-8 and TRBJ2-1, with TRBD2 matching over 11 bases. Germline V gene lookup returns CDR1 SGHVS and CDR2 FQNEAQ. This CDR3 region has 15 residues. V shed 6 bases and J 2 bases; nucleotides not matched to a gene: 3. Combining the CDR3 with reference TRBV7-8 and TRBJ2-1 gives the whole variable domain GAGVSQSPRYKVAKRGQDVALRCDPISGHVSLFWYQQALGQGPEFLTYFQNEAQLDKSGLPSDRFFAERPEGSVSTLKIQRTQQEDSAVYLCASSHSGGAYNEQFFGPGTRLTVL.